This T cell receptor (beta chain) was identified during a study of T cell responses to AZD1222 COVID-19 vaccine. Study-wide background: It was second doses at about 4 or about 12 weeks that were pooled. The study, taken as a whole, reports: Researchers report vaccine-associated CD4 TCRs spanning spike, with dominance at 160-218 and 743-854. Nearly half of the spike-specific TCRs reportedly recognize variant regions that carry no mutations.

Germline lookup yields CDR1 SGHTA and CDR2 FQGTGA. The V gene lost 5 bases and the J gene lost 5 bases, with 18 bases spanning the gap. CDR3 size: 15 residues. A remark on this clone: The antigen is not known.

Using immunoSEQ multiplex PCR, the repertoire was profiled, and TCRdb retains in-frame clones only, with some absent. The data show roughly 120,000 clones, with 70% to 90% seen just once and around 3.2% held by the top ten. Source: peripheral blood, taken on day 0 of AZD1222 vaccination. This sequence originates from an adult in good health. The V and J genes are TRBV7-3 and TRBJ1-1; tentative D call: TRBD1 (6 bases). CDR3 loop: CASSPTGGAGTEAFF. The CDR3 region has the DNA TGTGCCAGCAGCCCCACCGGGGGCGCGGGGACTGAAGCTTTCTTT.